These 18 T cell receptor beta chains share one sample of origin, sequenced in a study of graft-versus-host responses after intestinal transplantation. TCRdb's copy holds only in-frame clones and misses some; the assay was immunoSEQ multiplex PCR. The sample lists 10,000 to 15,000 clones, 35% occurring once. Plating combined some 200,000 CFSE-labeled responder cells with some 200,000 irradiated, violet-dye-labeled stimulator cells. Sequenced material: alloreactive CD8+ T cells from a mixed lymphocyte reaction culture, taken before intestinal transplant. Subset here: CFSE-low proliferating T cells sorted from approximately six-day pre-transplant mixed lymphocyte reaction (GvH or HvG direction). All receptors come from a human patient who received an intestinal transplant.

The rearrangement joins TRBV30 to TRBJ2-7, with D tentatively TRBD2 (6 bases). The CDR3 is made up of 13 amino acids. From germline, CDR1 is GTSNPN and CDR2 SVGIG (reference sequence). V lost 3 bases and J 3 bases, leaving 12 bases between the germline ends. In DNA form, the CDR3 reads TGTGCCTGGAGCCTAGCGCCCCTCTACGAGCAGTACTTC. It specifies CAWSLAPLYEQYF.

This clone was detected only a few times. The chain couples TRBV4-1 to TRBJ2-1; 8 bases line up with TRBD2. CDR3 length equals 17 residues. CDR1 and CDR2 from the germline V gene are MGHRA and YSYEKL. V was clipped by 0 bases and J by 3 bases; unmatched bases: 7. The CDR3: CASSQDRRLAIYNEQFF. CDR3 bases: TGCGCCAGCAGCCAAGATCGGAGACTAGCGATCTACAATGAGCAGTTCTTC.

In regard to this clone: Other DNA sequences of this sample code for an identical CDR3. The CDR3, as DNA: TGCGCCAGCAGCCAAGGCTTATGGGTCTCTGAAGCTTTCTTT. Its translation is CASSQGLWVSEAFF. This rearrangement joins TRBV4-1 to TRBJ1-1; unclear D gene. This CDR3 spans 14 amino acids. Trimming removed 1 base from V and 6 bases from J, with 12 bases in between. Per the germline V gene, CDR1 is MGHRA and CDR2 is YSYEKL.

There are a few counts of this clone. CDR3 coding DNA: TGCAGCGTTGACGTGGTGGGGACCCCTAAATCAGATACGCAGTATTTT. As protein: CSVDVVGTPKSDTQYF. The chain combines TRBV29-1 with TRBJ2-3; perhaps D is TRBD1 or TRBD2 (5 bases each). V lost 3 bases to trimming and J lost 4 bases, with 20 bases between them. CDR1 is SQVTM, CDR2 ANQGSEA, per germline. The CDR3 totals 16 residues.

Here the CDR3 DNA reads TGTGCCAGCTCACACAGGGATGGCTACACCTTC. Its translation is CASSHRDGYTF. The chain carries TRBV18 and TRBJ1-2; weak D call: TRBD1 (6 bases). This CDR3 is built from 11 residues. Germline CDR1 is KGHSH and CDR2 is LQKENI. Trimming cost V 4 bases and J 6 bases, with 6 bases left between them.

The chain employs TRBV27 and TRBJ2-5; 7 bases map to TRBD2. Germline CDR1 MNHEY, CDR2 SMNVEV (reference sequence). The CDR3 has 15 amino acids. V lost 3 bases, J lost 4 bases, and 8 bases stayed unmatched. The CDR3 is CASSFLPGGPETQYF. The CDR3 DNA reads TGTGCCAGCAGTTTCTTGCCGGGAGGTCCAGAGACCCAGTACTTC.

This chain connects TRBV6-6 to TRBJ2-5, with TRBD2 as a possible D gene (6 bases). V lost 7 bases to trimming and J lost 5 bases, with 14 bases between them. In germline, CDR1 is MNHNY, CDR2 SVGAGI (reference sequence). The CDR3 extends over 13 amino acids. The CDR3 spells CASIGDSPETQYF. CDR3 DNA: TGTGCCAGCATAGGGGACTCCCCCGAGACCCAGTACTTC.

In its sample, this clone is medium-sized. The DNA for the CDR3 is TGTGCCAGCAGTTTAGGGACAGGGTCGCCCCAGCATTTT. It specifies CASSLGTGSPQHF. The J gene is TRBJ1-5, the V gene TRBV27, with 9 bases that match TRBD1. The CDR3 runs to 13 residues. Per germline, CDR1 MNHEY and CDR2 SMNVEV (reference sequence). After removal of 2 bases from V and 9 bases from J, the junction contained 2 bases not matched to a gene.

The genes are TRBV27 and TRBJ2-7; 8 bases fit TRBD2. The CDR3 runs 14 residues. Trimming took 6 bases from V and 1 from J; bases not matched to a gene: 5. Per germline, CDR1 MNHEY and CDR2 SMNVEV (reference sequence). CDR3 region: CASSFTSGSYEQYF. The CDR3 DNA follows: TGTGCCAGCAGCTTCACTAGCGGTTCCTACGAGCAGTACTTC.

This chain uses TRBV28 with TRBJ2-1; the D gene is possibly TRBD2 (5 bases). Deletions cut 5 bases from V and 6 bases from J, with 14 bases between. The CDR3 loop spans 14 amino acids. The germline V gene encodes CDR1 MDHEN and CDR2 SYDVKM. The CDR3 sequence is CASSPRRRPNEQFF. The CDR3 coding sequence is TGTGCCAGCAGTCCCCGGAGGAGACCCAATGAGCAGTTCTTC.

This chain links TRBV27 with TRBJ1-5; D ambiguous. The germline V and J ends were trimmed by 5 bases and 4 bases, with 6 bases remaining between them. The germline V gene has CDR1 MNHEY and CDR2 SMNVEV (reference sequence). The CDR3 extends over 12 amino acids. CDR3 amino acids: CASSPLNQPQHF. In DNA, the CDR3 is TGTGCCAGCAGTCCTTTGAATCAGCCCCAGCATTTT.

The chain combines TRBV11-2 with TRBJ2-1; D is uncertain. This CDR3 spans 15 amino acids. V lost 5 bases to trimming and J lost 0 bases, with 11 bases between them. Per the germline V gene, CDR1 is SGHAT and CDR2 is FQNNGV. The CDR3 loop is CASSDQVLSYNEQFF. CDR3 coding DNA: TGTGCCAGCAGCGACCAGGTGCTCTCCTACAATGAGCAGTTCTTC. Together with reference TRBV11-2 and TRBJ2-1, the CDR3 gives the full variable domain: EAGVAQSPRYKIIEKRQSVAFWCNPISGHATLYWYQQILGQGPKLLIQFQNNGVVDDSQLPKDRFSAERLKGVDSTLKIQPAKLEDSAVYLCASSDQVLSYNEQFFGPGTRLTVL.

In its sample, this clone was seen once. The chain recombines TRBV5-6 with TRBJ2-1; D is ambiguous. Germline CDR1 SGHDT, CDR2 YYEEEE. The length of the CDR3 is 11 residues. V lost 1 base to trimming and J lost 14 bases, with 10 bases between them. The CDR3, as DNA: TGTGCCAGCAGCTTGTGGGTTTTTGAGTTCTTC. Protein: CASSLWVFEFF. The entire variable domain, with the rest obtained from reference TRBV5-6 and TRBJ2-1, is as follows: DAGVTQSPTHLIKTRGQQVTLRCSPKSGHDTVSWYQQALGQGPQFIFQYYEEEERQRGNFPDRFSGHQFPNYSSELNVNALLLGDSALYLCASSLWVFEFFGPGTRLTVL.

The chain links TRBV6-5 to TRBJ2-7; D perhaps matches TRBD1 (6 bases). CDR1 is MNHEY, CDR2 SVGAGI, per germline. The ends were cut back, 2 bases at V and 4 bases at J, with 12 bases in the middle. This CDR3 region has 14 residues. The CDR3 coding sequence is TGTGCCAGCAGTTACGTGGGGGCGGCGTACGAGCAGTACTTC. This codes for CASSYVGAAYEQYF.

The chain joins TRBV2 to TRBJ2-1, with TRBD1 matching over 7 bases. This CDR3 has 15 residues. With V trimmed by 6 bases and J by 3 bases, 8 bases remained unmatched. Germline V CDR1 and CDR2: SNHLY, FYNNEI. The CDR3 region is CASRDLWDSYNEQFF. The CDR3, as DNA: TGTGCCAGCAGGGACCTTTGGGACAGCTACAATGAGCAGTTCTTC. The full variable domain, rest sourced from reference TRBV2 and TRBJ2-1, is EPEVTQTPSHQVTQMGQEVILRCVPISNHLYFYWYRQILGQKVEFLVSFYNNEISEKSEIFDDQFSVERPDGSNFTLKIRSTKLEDSAMYFCASRDLWDSYNEQFFGPGTRLTVL.

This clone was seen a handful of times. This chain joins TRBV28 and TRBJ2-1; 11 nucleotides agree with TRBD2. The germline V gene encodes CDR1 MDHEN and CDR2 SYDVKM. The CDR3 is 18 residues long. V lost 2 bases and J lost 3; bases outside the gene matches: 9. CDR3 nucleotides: TGTGCCAGCAGTTTACCCCTCTTACTAGCGGGAGACTACAATGAGCAGTTCTTC. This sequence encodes CASSLPLLLAGDYNEQFF.

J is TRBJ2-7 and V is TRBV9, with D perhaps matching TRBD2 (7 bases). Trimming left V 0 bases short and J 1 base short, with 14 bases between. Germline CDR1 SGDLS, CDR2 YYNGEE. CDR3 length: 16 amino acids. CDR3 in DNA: TGTGCCAGCAGCGTAGGTGGGGGGGCGAAGTCCTACGAGCAGTACTTC. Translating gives CASSVGGGAKSYEQYF.

CDR3 loop: CASSQDPGQPQHF. CDR3 DNA sequence: TGTGCCAGCAGCCAAGATCCGGGACAGCCCCAGCATTTT. The rearrangement uses TRBV5-5 and TRBJ1-5, with D hard to call. CDR1 and CDR2 from the germline V gene are SGHKS and YYEKEE (reference sequence). V was shortened by 4 bases and J by 7 bases, with 12 bases between the two germline ends. This CDR3 spans 13 amino acids.